This passage covers 10 T cell receptor beta chains from one sample sequenced in a study of OX40 agonist ivuxolimab in advanced cancers. Profiled with immunoSEQ multiplex PCR; TCRdb holds only in-frame clones, not every one. Here the sample spans about 36,000 clones, 78% being singletons. This sample comprised CD4+ or CD8+ T cells sorted from blood, obtained in a trial of the OX40 agonist ivuxolimab. These receptors were taken from an adult with an advanced solid tumor such as melanoma, head and neck, liver or kidney cancer.

This chain uses TRBV4-2 with TRBJ2-5; D uncertain. V lost 5 bases, J lost 5 bases, and 6 bases lay in between. The CDR3 contains 11 residues. The germline gives CDR1 LGHNA, CDR2 YNFKEQ. This chain's CDR3 is CASSSEETQYF. The CDR3 coding sequence is TGTGCCAGCAGCTCGGAGGAGACCCAGTACTTC.

The chain recombines TRBV7-3 with TRBJ2-2, with unresolved D. Germline CDR1 and CDR2: SGHTA and FQGTGA. The length of the CDR3 is 15 residues. V was cut by 5 bases and J by 1 base, with 11 bases left in between. This chain's CDR3 is CASSPHGQNTGELFF. DNA of the CDR3: TGTGCCAGCAGCCCCCACGGGCAGAACACCGGGGAGCTGTTTTTT.

This chain links TRBV5-1 with TRBJ1-6, with no clear D. Trimming pared 2 bases from V and 7 bases from J, leaving 10 bases between. CDR3 size: 14 residues. The germline V gene has CDR1 SGHRS and CDR2 YFSETQ. The CDR3 spells CASSLRFENSPLHF. The CDR3 nucleotides are TGCGCCAGCAGCTTAAGGTTTGAGAATTCACCCCTCCACTTT.

As for this clone: The same CDR3 is also encoded by other DNA sequences in this sample. The V call is TRBV15, the J call TRBJ1-4, with D tentatively TRBD1 (5 bases). The CDR3 is made up of 14 amino acids. V was shortened by 2 bases and J by 7 bases, with 11 bases between the two germline ends. In germline, CDR1 is LNHNV, CDR2 YYDKDF (reference sequence). The CDR3 sequence is CATSRWGQGEKLFF. CDR3 nucleotide sequence: TGTGCCACCAGCAGATGGGGTCAGGGTGAAAAACTGTTTTTT. The complete variable domain, with remaining parts taken from reference TRBV15 and TRBJ1-4, reads DAMVIQNPRYQVTQFGKPVTLSCSQTLNHNVMYWYQQKSSQAPKLLFHYYDKDFNNEADTPDNFQSRRPNTSFCFLDIRSPGLGDTAMYLCATSRWGQGEKLFFGSGTQLSVL.

In DNA, the CDR3 is TGTGCCAGCAGCTTAGAAATAGCGGGCACCGGGGAGCTGTTTTTT. It yields the protein CASSLEIAGTGELFF. J is TRBJ2-2 and V is TRBV11-1, with 7 bases lining up with TRBD2. The germline V gene has CDR1 SGHAT and CDR2 FQDESV (reference sequence). There are 15 residues in the CDR3. V lost 1 base, J lost 4 bases, and 3 bases stayed unmatched.

The gene calls are TRBV4-1 and TRBJ2-2, with 9 bases lining up with TRBD1. The CDR3 covers 16 residues. CDR1 is MGHRA, CDR2 YSYEKL, per germline. The ends lost 1 base at V and 4 bases at J; junction bases unmatched: 4. The CDR3 bases are TGCGCCAGCAGCCAAGTTATGACAGGGGGCACCGGGGAGCTGTTTTTT. Translating it yields CASSQVMTGGTGELFF.

The chain has TRBV7-2 and TRBJ2-6; 8 bases match TRBD1. CDR3 length: 17 residues. The ends lost 5 bases at V and 0 bases at J; junction bases unmatched: 6. Germline CDR1 is SGHTA and CDR2 is FQGNSA. As DNA, the CDR3 is TGTGCCAGCAGCCCCGGACAGGGATCCTCTGGGGCCAACGTCCTGACTTTC. Residues: CASSPGQGSSGANVLTF.

This clone was found a few times. This sequence joins TRBV5-5 and TRBJ2-7; D is unresolved. This CDR3 is 12 amino acids long. Trimming cost V 2 bases and J 4 bases, with 7 bases left between them. Germline V gene sequence: CDR1 SGHKS, CDR2 YYEKEE (reference sequence). The DNA of the CDR3 is TGTGCCAGCAGCTTCGGGCGTTACGAGCAGTACTTC. Its translation: CASSFGRYEQYF.

The V call is TRBV2, the J call TRBJ1-2; the D is unclear. The CDR3 extends over 15 amino acids. V was trimmed by 0 bases and J by 7 bases, leaving 15 bases between them. Germline loops: CDR1 SNHLY, CDR2 FYNNEI. The chain's CDR3 is CASSEAGIDSSGYTF. The CDR3 DNA follows: TGTGCCAGCAGTGAAGCGGGAATCGATTCAAGTGGCTACACCTTC.

V is TRBV19 and J is TRBJ2-3, with D possibly TRBD2 on 6 matching bases. Germline V lookup: CDR1 LNHDA, CDR2 SQIVND (reference sequence). This CDR3 region has 13 residues. V was cut by 10 bases and J by 0 bases, with 11 bases left in between. In DNA form, the CDR3 reads TGTGCCACCGGCGGGGCTAGCACAGATACGCAGTATTTT. Encoded protein: CATGGASTDTQYF. Together with reference TRBV19 and TRBJ2-3, the CDR3 gives the full variable domain: DGGITQSPKYLFRKEGQNVTLSCEQNLNHDAMYWYRQDPGQGLRLIYYSQIVNDFQKGDIAEGYSVSREKKESFPLTVTSAQKNPTAFYLCATGGASTDTQYFGPGTRLTVL.